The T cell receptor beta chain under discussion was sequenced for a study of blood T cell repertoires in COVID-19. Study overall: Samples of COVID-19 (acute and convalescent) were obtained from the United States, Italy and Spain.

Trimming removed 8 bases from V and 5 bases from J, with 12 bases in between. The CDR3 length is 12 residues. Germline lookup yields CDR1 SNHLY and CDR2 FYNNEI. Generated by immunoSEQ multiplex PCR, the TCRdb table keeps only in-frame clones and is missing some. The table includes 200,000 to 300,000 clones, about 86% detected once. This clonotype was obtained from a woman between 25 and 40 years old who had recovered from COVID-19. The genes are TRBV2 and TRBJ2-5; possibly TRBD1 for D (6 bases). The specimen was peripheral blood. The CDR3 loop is CASGPQGETQYF. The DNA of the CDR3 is TGTGCCAGCGGGCCCCAGGGGGAGACCCAGTACTTC. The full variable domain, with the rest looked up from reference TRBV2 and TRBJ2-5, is EPEVTQTPSHQVTQMGQEVILRCVPISNHLYFYWYRQILGQKVEFLVSFYNNEISEKSEIFDDQFSVERPDGSNFTLKIRSTKLEDSAMYFCASGPQGETQYFGPGTRLLVL.